These 20 T cell receptor beta chains were all obtained from the same sample, sequenced in a study of cytomegalovirus exposure and HLA in healthy donors. PCR used 60 Vbeta primers and 13 Jbeta primers. Clones were read by immunoSEQ multiplex PCR, and TCRdb kept only the in-frame ones, dropping some. In the table there are approximately 140,000 clones, around 65% of which are singletons. Material for sequencing was PBMCs. These receptors came from a male donor in good health and CMV-seronegative.

The chain couples TRBV13 to TRBJ2-4; 11 bases agree with TRBD2. The V and J ends lost 1 base and 7 bases, in that order; junction bases with no gene match: 9. In germline, CDR1 is PRHDT, CDR2 FYEKMQ (reference sequence). This CDR3 is 17 amino acids long. CDR3 amino acids: CASSLARLAGSINIQYF. CDR3 in DNA: TGTGCCAGCAGCTTAGCCAGACTAGCGGGGAGCATTAACATTCAGTACTTC. The full variable domain, with the rest looked up from reference TRBV13 and TRBJ2-4, is AAGVIQSPRHLIKEKRETATLKCYPIPRHDTVYWYQQGPGQDPQFLISFYEKMQSDKGSIPDRFSAQQFSDYHSELNMSSLELGDSALYFCASSLARLAGSINIQYFGAGTRLSVL.

About this clone itself: One end of the junction varies from germline; a read error may be responsible. The CDR3 protein is CASSWDGTGGYPF. CDR3 sequence (DNA): TGTGCCAGCAGTTGGGACGGGACGGGGGGCTACCCCTTC. The V call is TRBV7-2, the J call TRBJ1-2, with D maybe TRBD1 (6 bases). The germline V gene encodes CDR1 SGHTA and CDR2 FQGNSA. CDR3 length equals 13 residues.

The genes are TRBV7-2 and TRBJ2-5; maybe TRBD2 (7 bases). V gave up 3 bases and J gave up 1 base, with 12 bases separating them. Germline CDR1 reads SGHTA; CDR2 reads FQGNSA. This CDR3 is 15 amino acids long. The CDR3 here is CASSLGGGGQETQYF. The CDR3 DNA reads as TGTGCCAGCAGCTTGGGAGGGGGGGGCCAAGAGACCCAGTACTTC.

The chain is built from TRBV7-9 and TRBJ1-1; 7 nucleotides agree with TRBD1. CDR3 length: 14 residues. The germline V gene has CDR1 SEHNR and CDR2 FQNEAQ (reference sequence). Trimming removed 5 bases from V and 10 bases from J; junction bases left unmatched: 13. CDR3 sequence (DNA): TGTGCCAGCAGCCCTTTTGACAGGGTGGGAGTAGCTTTCTTT. This sequence encodes CASSPFDRVGVAFF.

This clone has only one observation. This sequence joins TRBV2 and TRBJ1-5; TRBD1 matches 7 bases. Germline V gene sequence: CDR1 SNHLY, CDR2 FYNNEI. The V segment lost 6 bases and the J segment 7 bases; nucleotides outside the gene matches: 15. The CDR3 length is 16 residues. The CDR3 protein is CASSAAKTGLGQPQHF. CDR3 in DNA: TGTGCCAGCAGCGCTGCGAAGACAGGGCTAGGGCAGCCCCAGCATTTT.

The chain couples TRBV9 to TRBJ2-7; 10 nucleotides match TRBD1. Germline V lookup: CDR1 SGDLS, CDR2 YYNGEE. Unmatched junction bases numbered 10, after V lost 4 bases and J lost 0 bases. The length of the CDR3 is 17 residues. DNA of the CDR3: TGTGCCAGCAGCCTTAACCCTCGGACAGGGGGCTCCTACGAGCAGTACTTC. Translated: CASSLNPRTGGSYEQYF. The full variable domain, in which reference TRBV9 and TRBJ2-7 provide the parts outside the CDR3, is DSGVTQTPKHLITATGQRVTLRCSPRSGDLSVYWYQQSLDQGLQFLIQYYNGEERAKGNILERFSAQQFPDLHSELNLSSLELGDSALYFCASSLNPRTGGSYEQYFGPGTRLTVT.

This rearrangement joins TRBV9 to TRBJ2-7; D not certain. CDR1 SGDLS and CDR2 YYNGEE come from the germline V gene. The CDR3 totals 14 residues. Deletions cut 0 bases from V and 3 bases from J, with 10 bases between. CDR3 residues: CASSVDQDYYEQYF. The CDR3 region has the DNA TGTGCCAGCAGCGTAGACCAGGATTACTACGAGCAGTACTTC.

As concerns this clone: The junction departs from the called germline gene at one end, perhaps through a read error. This chain joins TRBV5-6 and TRBJ1-2; 8 positions match TRBD1. This CDR3 spans 13 amino acids. The V gene's germline CDR1 is SGHDT and CDR2 YYEEEE. CDR3 in DNA: TGTGCCAGCAGCCAGGACAGGGCTCTTGGCTACCCCTTC. Amino acid sequence: CASSQDRALGYPF. The full variable domain, completed using reference TRBV5-6 and TRBJ1-2, is DAGVTQSPTHLIKTRGQQVTLRCSPKSGHDTVSWYQQALGQGPQFIFQYYEEEERQRGNFPDRFSGHQFPNYSSELNVNALLLGDSALYLCASSQDRALGYPFGSGTRLTVV.

V and J are TRBV6-6 and TRBJ2-7; TRBD1 matches at 7 bases. This CDR3 is 13 amino acids long. V trimming: 2 bases; J trimming: 4 bases; junction bases outside the gene matches: 2. Looked up from germline, CDR1 is MNHNY and CDR2 is SVGAGI (reference sequence). CDR3 region: CASSYGDRYEQYF. The CDR3 nucleotides read TGTGCCAGCAGTTACGGGGACAGATACGAGCAGTACTTC.

V gene TRBV21-1 combines with J gene TRBJ2-7; the DNA was not used to check the table's D call, TRBD1. TRBV21-1 is termed a pseudogene. The CDR3 extends over 17 amino acids. DNA of the CDR3: TGTGCCAGCAGCAGAGAAATCGGGACAGGTGGATCCTACGAGCAGTACTTC. Protein sequence: CASSREIGTGGSYEQYF.

This clone has just a few counts. This chain uses TRBV7-6 with TRBJ2-5; 10 bases fit TRBD1. Trimming took 3 bases from V and 4 from J; bases not matched to a gene: 5. CDR1 and CDR2 (germline): SGHVS, FNYEAQ. The CDR3 loop spans 15 amino acids. The CDR3 is CASSFTGTGAETQYF. DNA of the CDR3: TGTGCCAGCAGCTTCACCGGGACAGGGGCAGAGACCCAGTACTTC. The entire variable domain, with the rest obtained from reference TRBV7-6 and TRBJ2-5, is as follows: GAGVSQSPRYKVTKRGQDVALRCDPISGHVSLYWYRQALGQGPEFLTYFNYEAQQDKSGLPNDRFSAERPEGSISTLTIQRTEQRDSAMYRCASSFTGTGAETQYFGPGTRLLVL.

The CDR3 protein is CAWRSGLAGGSAGELFF. The CDR3 coding sequence is TGTGCCTGGAGATCGGGACTAGCGGGGGGTAGTGCCGGGGAGCTGTTTTTT. This sequence joins TRBV30 and TRBJ2-2; the match to TRBD2 covers 15 bases. V gave up 3 bases and J gave up 6 bases; unmatched junction bases: 8. Germline loops: CDR1 GTSNPN, CDR2 SVGIG (reference sequence). The CDR3 totals 17 residues.

Concerning this clone: An end of the junction differs from the germline gene, which may be a read error. The V call is TRBV5-1, the J call TRBJ2-1, with D tentatively TRBD2 (6 bases). CDR1 is SGHRS and CDR2 is YFSETQ in the germline V gene. The CDR3 covers 12 residues. In nucleotides, the CDR3 is TGCGCCAGCAGCCACGCGGGACGTTCTGGGGTCTTC. Translating it yields CASSHAGRSGVF.

V gene TRBV9 combines with J gene TRBJ2-1, with 11 bases matching TRBD2. The germline V gene encodes CDR1 SGDLS and CDR2 YYNGEE. V was pared by 2 bases and J by 9 bases, with 4 bases of the junction left unmatched. The CDR3 runs to 14 residues. In nucleotides, the CDR3 is TGTGCCAGCAGCGTTAGCGGGGGGGCCGGTGAGCAGTTCTTC. Protein sequence: CASSVSGGAGEQFF.

The chain employs TRBV4-1 and TRBJ2-1, with 14 bases identical to TRBD2. The CDR3 loop spans 19 amino acids. Germline lookup yields CDR1 MGHRA and CDR2 YSYEKL. V gave up 3 bases and J gave up 7 bases; unmatched junction bases: 14. The CDR3 loop reads CASSHPPGLAGGRGNEQFF. The CDR3 nucleotides are TGCGCCAGCAGCCATCCCCCTGGACTAGCGGGGGGTCGGGGAAATGAGCAGTTCTTC.

The rearrangement joins TRBV5-4 to TRBJ2-5; TRBD1 agrees at 7 bases. CDR1 is SGHNT, CDR2 YYREEE, per germline (reference sequence). The CDR3 has 16 amino acids. V lost 4 bases, J lost 4 bases, and 13 bases stayed unmatched. The CDR3 reads CASSIPTGFPPETQYF. The CDR3 DNA reads TGTGCCAGCAGCATTCCGACAGGGTTCCCCCCAGAGACCCAGTACTTC.

V gene TRBV30 combines with J gene TRBJ1-1; 10 bases agree with TRBD1. The germline gives CDR1 GTSNPN, CDR2 SVGIG (reference sequence). V was clipped by 2 bases and J by 10 bases; unmatched bases: 13. This CDR3 contains 15 residues. CDR3 in amino acids: CAWSSAGTGARGAFF. CDR3 in DNA: TGTGCCTGGAGTTCAGCCGGGACAGGGGCCCGTGGAGCTTTCTTT.

This clone was observed a handful of times. The V and J genes are TRBV6-1 and TRBJ1-2; 7 positions match TRBD1. Germline V gene data show CDR1 as MNHNS and CDR2 as SASEGT. Germline trimming cut 6 bases from V and 2 bases from J; bases unmatched to any gene: 9. CDR3 length equals 15 residues. The CDR3 DNA reads TGTGCCAGCAGCCGCGGGACGACAGGGAACTATGGCTACACCTTC. Encoded protein: CASSRGTTGNYGYTF.

The genes are TRBV10-3 and TRBJ1-6; D may be TRBD1 (6 bases). Germline CDR1 ENHRY, CDR2 SYGVKD. There are 14 residues in the CDR3. Trimming left V 7 bases short and J 5 bases short, with 12 bases between. CDR3 sequence (DNA): TGTGCCATCACAGAGGACAGCCATAATTCACCCCTCCACTTT. The encoded protein is CAITEDSHNSPLHF.

The chain uses TRBV14 and TRBJ2-2, with D unresolved. CDR3 length equals 15 residues. Germline V gene lookup returns CDR1 SGHDN and CDR2 FVKESK. The V end was cut by 4 bases, the J end by 2 bases, with 11 bases between. CDR3 bases: TGTGCCAGCAGCCGCGAGATTGTTAACACCGGGGAGCTGTTTTTT. Its translation: CASSREIVNTGELFF.